Presented here are 24 T cell receptor beta chains from one specimen sequenced in a study of blood T cell repertoires in COVID-19. The table came from immunoSEQ multiplex PCR; TCRdb's copy has only in-frame clones and leaves some out. The sample lists 160,000 or so clones, roughly nine tenths occurring once. What was sequenced was peripheral blood. The receptor set was obtained from a man between 60 and 75 years old with acute or convalescent COVID-19.

This clone was seen only a few times. The rearrangement uses TRBV7-2 and TRBJ1-3; D is unclear. The CDR3 covers 14 residues. V gave up 2 bases and J gave up 4 bases, with 9 bases separating them. From germline, CDR1 is SGHTA and CDR2 FQGNSA. CDR3 residues: CASSLNPSGNTIYF. CDR3 nucleotide sequence: TGTGCCAGCAGCTTAAATCCTTCCGGAAACACCATATATTTT.

The rearrangement uses TRBV5-1 and TRBJ1-2; perhaps TRBD1 as D (6 bases). Trimming removed 0 bases at V and 8 bases at J, with 8 bases between. CDR1 and CDR2 from the germline V gene are SGHRS and YFSETQ. The CDR3 covers 12 residues. CDR3 residues: CASSLEGVGYTF. The CDR3 nucleotides read TGCGCCAGCAGCTTGGAGGGGGTAGGCTACACCTTC.

The rearrangement links TRBV5-1 to TRBJ2-2; D may be TRBD1 (5 bases). Trimming shortened V by 5 bases and J by 3 bases, and 14 bases separated the two germline ends. The CDR3 sequence is 15 residues long. CDR1 is SGHRS and CDR2 is YFSETQ in the germline V gene. The CDR3 region has the DNA TGCGCCAGCAGGCCGACAGTCTCGGACACCGGGGAGCTGTTTTTT. It codes for CASRPTVSDTGELFF.

This clone was observed once. The chain has TRBV14 and TRBJ1-6; TRBD1 aligns across 7 bases. Germline V CDR1 and CDR2: SGHDN, FVKESK. The V gene end was trimmed by 1 base and the J gene end by 12 bases; junction bases not matched to a gene: 6. This CDR3 has 14 residues. CDR3 loop: CASSQARQGRPLHF. DNA of the CDR3: TGTGCCAGCAGCCAAGCCCGACAGGGTAGACCCCTCCACTTT.

The count of this clone is one. The chain uses TRBV5-1 and TRBJ2-7; weak D call: TRBD1 (6 bases). The V gene's germline CDR1 is SGHRS and CDR2 YFSETQ. V dropped 0 bases and J dropped 6 bases, with 13 bases sitting between them. CDR3 length: 14 residues. The CDR3 is CASSLAGAPTEQYF. CDR3 in DNA: TGCGCCAGCAGCTTGGCAGGGGCCCCTACCGAGCAGTACTTC.

V usage is TRBV18 and J usage is TRBJ2-7; D remains ambiguous. There are 12 residues in the CDR3. V lost 4 bases to trimming and J lost 0 bases, with 4 bases between them. Germline V gene lookup returns CDR1 KGHSH and CDR2 LQKENI. The CDR3 nucleotides read TGTGCCAGCTCACTCAGCTCCTACGAGCAGTACTTC. Its translation: CASSLSSYEQYF.

This chain links TRBV11-1 with TRBJ2-2, with 7 positions matching TRBD2. The trim removed 6 bases at V and 6 bases at J, leaving 4 bases unmatched. The CDR3 totals 13 residues. CDR1 SGHAT and CDR2 FQDESV come from the germline V gene (reference sequence). CDR3 sequence reads: CASRQGGAGELFF. CDR3 sequence (DNA): TGTGCCAGCAGGCAGGGAGGGGCCGGGGAGCTGTTTTTT.

The chain carries TRBV2 and TRBJ2-7; 9 bases are shared with TRBD1. The CDR3 is 14 amino acids. Germline V gene data show CDR1 as SNHLY and CDR2 as FYNNEI. The trim removed 6 bases at V and 6 bases at J, leaving 9 bases unmatched. This chain's CDR3 is CASSDRDRDSEQYF. CDR3 coding DNA: TGTGCCAGCAGCGACCGGGACAGGGATTCCGAGCAGTACTTC.

The rearrangement joins TRBV18 to TRBJ2-1, with 13 positions matching TRBD2. After removal of 4 bases from V and 3 bases from J, the junction contained 6 bases not matched to a gene. The CDR3 is 17 amino acids. Germline V gene sequence: CDR1 KGHSH, CDR2 LQKENI. The CDR3 DNA is TGTGCCAGCTCACAATCTACTAGCGGGGGGGTCTACAATGAGCAGTTCTTC. It translates to CASSQSTSGGVYNEQFF.

The chain is built from TRBV7-8 and TRBJ1-2, with 8 bases aligning to TRBD1. Germline assignment: CDR1 SGHVS and CDR2 FQNEAQ. The CDR3 totals 14 residues. Germline trimming cut 7 bases from V and 4 bases from J; bases unmatched to any gene: 8. The CDR3 region is CASTSSTGGYGYTF. Here the CDR3 DNA reads TGTGCCAGCACCTCAAGTACAGGGGGCTATGGCTACACCTTC.

The genes are TRBV12-3 or TRBV12-4 and TRBJ1-2; no clear D. The CDR3 extends over 13 amino acids. Trimming took 0 bases from V and 4 from J, leaving 6 bases between them. DNA of the CDR3: TGTGCCAGCAGTTTAGCGGAGATCTATGGCTACACCTTC. This translates into CASSLAEIYGYTF.

The rearrangement joins TRBV7-9 to TRBJ2-1; D remains unclear. Trimming removed 5 bases at V and 0 bases at J, with 17 bases between. The CDR3 sequence is 17 residues long. Germline CDR1 is SEHNR and CDR2 is FQNEAQ (reference sequence). CDR3 loop: CASSPRGSEDSYNEQFF. DNA for the CDR3: TGTGCCAGCAGCCCCCGAGGAAGCGAGGACTCCTACAATGAGCAGTTCTTC.

The chain has TRBV5-1 and TRBJ2-3, with 9 bases fitting TRBD1. CDR3 length: 16 amino acids. Per the germline V gene, CDR1 is SGHRS and CDR2 is YFSETQ. The V and J ends lost 3 bases and 5 bases, in that order; junction bases with no gene match: 10. This chain's CDR3 is CASSWLGQGSRDTQYF. The CDR3 coding sequence is TGCGCCAGCAGCTGGTTGGGACAGGGAAGTAGAGATACGCAGTATTTT.

The chain has TRBV7-7 and TRBJ1-6; tentatively, D is TRBD1 (6 bases). CDR1 is SSHAT and CDR2 is FNYEAQ in the germline V gene (reference sequence). Deletions cut 6 bases from V and 6 bases from J, with 18 bases between. The CDR3 sequence is 16 residues long. As DNA, the CDR3 is TGTGCCAGCAGGAACACAGGGAAAAGTTCTAATTCACCCCTCCACTTT. As protein: CASRNTGKSSNSPLHF.

The rearrangement joins TRBV3-1 (or the pseudogene TRBV3-2) to TRBJ2-2; D gene uncertain. Between the trimmed V and J ends, which lost 2 bases and 3 bases, there was a span of 13 bases. The CDR3 loop spans 16 amino acids. The germline V gene has CDR1 LGHDT and CDR2 YNNKEL (reference sequence). CDR3 region: CASSQISPVYTGELFF. In DNA form, the CDR3 reads TGTGCCAGCAGCCAAATTAGCCCGGTTTACACCGGGGAGCTGTTTTTT.

V is TRBV5-1 and J is TRBJ2-3; no definite D call. Trimming took off 3 bases at V and 0 bases at J, with 17 bases between the two ends. The CDR3 totals 17 residues. Germline V lookup: CDR1 SGHRS, CDR2 YFSETQ. The CDR3 reads CASSSILGAFSTDTQYF. For the CDR3, the DNA is TGCGCCAGCAGCTCCATTCTGGGCGCCTTTAGCACAGATACGCAGTATTTT.

In DNA, the CDR3 is TGTGCCAGCAGTTACGGCGGCAGGGCCACAGATACGCAGTATTTT. Residues: CASSYGGRATDTQYF. This rearrangement joins TRBV6-5 to TRBJ2-3, with D maybe TRBD1 (5 bases). The CDR3 sequence is 15 residues long. Trimming shortened V by 2 bases and J by 2 bases, and 11 bases separated the two germline ends. Germline assignment: CDR1 MNHEY and CDR2 SVGAGI.

V is TRBV6-5 and J is TRBJ1-1; D perhaps matches TRBD1 (5 bases). The CDR3 length is 13 residues. V was pared by 3 bases and J by 5 bases, with 10 bases between. Germline V gene sequence: CDR1 MNHEY, CDR2 SVGAGI. CDR3 loop: CASSYGQGTEAFF. CDR3 nucleotide sequence: TGTGCCAGCAGTTATGGGCAGGGAACTGAAGCTTTCTTT.

The rearrangement uses TRBV9 and TRBJ1-1, with D tentatively TRBD1 (6 bases). The CDR3 covers 15 residues. V gave up 4 bases and J gave up 1 base, with 14 bases separating them. Germline V lookup: CDR1 SGDLS, CDR2 YYNGEE. Here the CDR3 reads CASSPRTDWNTEAFF. The CDR3, as DNA: TGTGCCAGCAGCCCAAGGACAGACTGGAACACTGAAGCTTTCTTT.

The chain has TRBV18 and TRBJ1-4; 9 nucleotides align to TRBD1. Germline CDR1 KGHSH, CDR2 LQKENI. Germline trimming cut 2 bases from V and 7 bases from J; bases unmatched to any gene: 5. The CDR3 has 15 residues. This CDR3 is CASSPFGQGFEKLFF. DNA of the CDR3: TGTGCCAGCTCACCATTCGGACAGGGGTTTGAAAAACTGTTTTTT.

The chain joins TRBV6-6 to TRBJ1-5; 9 bases line up with TRBD1. Germline V lookup: CDR1 MNHNY, CDR2 SVGAGI (reference sequence). This CDR3 is 15 amino acids long. The junction had 4 bases not matched to a gene; V was cut back by 2 bases and J by 5 bases. The DNA of the CDR3 is TGTGCCAGCAGTTACACAGGGGGCGCCGATCAGCCCCAGCATTTT. This translates into CASSYTGGADQPQHF.

The chain joins TRBV2 to TRBJ2-5, with a weak D call TRBD1 (5 bases). Germline-derived CDR1 and CDR2 are SNHLY and FYNNEI. The CDR3 is made up of 12 amino acids. Trimming removed 6 bases from V and 5 bases from J, with 10 bases in between. The CDR3 nucleotides read TGTGCCAGCAGCCTAGGGGTTGAGACCCAGTACTTC. Translating it yields CASSLGVETQYF.

The rearrangement uses TRBV7-2 and TRBJ2-1; D is unresolved. CDR3 length: 15 residues. V lost 2 bases and J lost 8, with 16 bases in between. The germline gives CDR1 SGHTA, CDR2 FQGNSA. The CDR3 DNA follows: TGTGCCAGCAGCTTACTTTTGATGTTTGAGTATGAGCAGTTCTTC. Amino acid sequence: CASSLLLMFEYEQFF.

This clone turned up a few times. The rearrangement uses TRBV19 and TRBJ1-2, with TRBD1 identical over 8 bases. CDR1 is LNHDA, CDR2 SQIVND, per germline (reference sequence). The trim removed 4 bases at V and 6 bases at J, leaving 10 bases unmatched. This CDR3 is built from 15 residues. The CDR3 region has the DNA TGTGCCAGTAGTAGGTCAGGGGGCGGCATCGATGGCTACACCTTC. Translating it yields CASSRSGGGIDGYTF.